These T cell receptor beta chains were read from a single sample in a study of blood T cells in healthy people across ages. Each CDR3 protein is one row after TCRdb ran MiXCR on the 5' RACE reads. Of fewer than 750,000 distinct CDR3 sequences listed, over 40% were seen once; the top ten hold about 13%. Sequencing was done on a sample of blood. These receptors came from a woman of 80 years or more in good health. The CDR3 runs from the conserved cysteine through the conserved F or W. The D gene is left open where the match is weak. Size values are once, few and many counts, or a class for expanded clones, and some rows have none.

>once|TRBV29-1|-|TRBJ2-3
TGCAGCGCGCCTGGTACGGACACAGATACGCAGTATTTT
CSAPGTDTDTQYF
>-|TRBV10-3|TRBD1|TRBJ1-5
TGTGCCATCAGCCCGACAGGGGAGAATCAGCCCCAGCATTTT
CAISPTGENQPQHF
>-|TRBV2|-|TRBJ2-7
TGTGCCAGCAGTATCGAGGATTACAATGAGCAGTACTTC
CASSIEDYNEQYF
>many|TRBV9|-|TRBJ2-1
TGTGCCAGCAGCCCTAACCGGGGGAAGCAGTTCTTC
CASSPNRGKQFF
>-|TRBV7-2|-|TRBJ2-1
TGTGCCAGCAGCTACTACAGGTACAATGAGCAGTTCTTC
CASSYYRYNEQFF
>-|TRBV7-3|-|TRBJ2-7
TGTGCCAGCAGCCTACATAATAGCGGGACAGCCTACGAGCAGTACTTC
CASSLHNSGTAYEQYF
>-|TRBV12-3/TRBV12-4|-|TRBJ2-7
TGTGCCAGCAGTTTATCGTACTCGAACTACGAGCAGTACTTC
CASSLSYSNYEQYF
>-|TRBV7-3|TRBD2|TRBJ2-7
TGTGCCAGCAGCTTATATAGCGGGGGTCCCTACGAGCAGTACTTC
CASSLYSGGPYEQYF
>many|TRBV5-1|TRBD2|TRBJ2-1
TGTGCCAGCAGCTTAGTAGCGGGAGGCAATGAGCAGTTCTTC
CASSLVAGGNEQFF
>few|TRBV28|-|TRBJ2-1
TGTGCCAGCAGTGACATCGACACCCACTCGAGGGGATGGCAGTTCTTC
CASSDIDTHSRGWQFF
>few|TRBV18|-|TRBJ2-7
TGTGCCAGCTCCCAGGACAGCGGCTCTGTCAATGAGCAGTACTTC
CASSQDSGSVNEQYF
>few|TRBV20-1|TRBD1|TRBJ1-5
TGCAGTGCTACCACAGGGGGCGCGGGTCAGCCCCAGCATTTT
CSATTGGAGQPQHF
>-|TRBV25-1|-|TRBJ2-1
TGTGCCAGCAGTGACCCTCTCAAGAATGAGCAGTTCTTC
CASSDPLKNEQFF
>few|TRBV4-3|TRBD1|TRBJ1-1
TGCGCCAGCAGCCAGGAACAGGGGGGCACTGAAGCTTTCTTT
CASSQEQGGTEAFF
>few|TRBV29-1|-|TRBJ2-7
TGCAGCGTTAAGGGGGTCTACGAGCAGTACTTC
CSVKGVYEQYF
>-|TRBV20-1|-|TRBJ2-5
TGCAGTGCAACTACTAGCACTGAGCAGTACTTC
CSATTSTEQYF
>-|TRBV3-1|-|TRBJ2-2
TGTGCCAGCACCTTAGCAGCGAACACCGGGGAGCTGTTTTTT
CASTLAANTGELFF
>-|TRBV3-1|-|TRBJ1-2
TGTGCCAGCAGCCAAGGGTCCGGCTTGACAGCCTATGGCTACACCTTC
CASSQGSGLTAYGYTF
>-|TRBV7-9|-|TRBJ1-3
TGTGCCAGCAGCCCCATGCTGGACACCATATATTTT
CASSPMLDTIYF
>-|TRBV6-1|TRBD1|TRBJ2-7
TGTGCCAGCAGTGAAGTCGCCGGGACAGGAACCTACGAGCAGTACTTC
CASSEVAGTGTYEQYF
>many|TRBV7-9|TRBD2|TRBJ2-5
TGTGCCAGCAGCCCCCAACTAGCGGGTACAGAGACCCAGTACTTC
CASSPQLAGTETQYF
>many|TRBV29-1|-|TRBJ2-5
TGCAGCGTTGTAATTCGGGTCCAAGAGACCCAGTACTTC
CSVVIRVQETQYF
>-|TRBV6-6|-|TRBJ2-1
TGTGCCAGCAAACAAGGCATCGGTGAGCAGTTCTTC
CASKQGIGEQFF
>-|TRBV4-2|-|TRBJ2-7
TGTGCCAGCAGACCCGACTATTCCTACGAGCAGTACTTC
CASRPDYSYEQYF
>-|TRBV28|TRBD2|TRBJ2-1
TGTGCCAGCAGCCCGGGGACTAGCAGGGATGAGCAGTTCTTC
CASSPGTSRDEQFF
>-|TRBV20-1|-|TRBJ1-5
TGCAGTGCTAGTAAAAATAGCAATCAGCCCCAGCATTTT
CSASKNSNQPQHF
>-|TRBV20-1|TRBD1|TRBJ1-5
TGCAGTGCTAGTAGAGCGACAGGGGGGCAGCCCCAGCATTTT
CSASRATGGQPQHF
>few|TRBV2|-|TRBJ1-2
TGTGCCAGCAGTGCACAGACTAATTATGGCTACACCTTC
CASSAQTNYGYTF
>many|TRBV3-1|-|TRBJ2-7
TGTGCCAGCAGCCAAGAGGGGCGAGAGCAGTACTTC
CASSQEGREQYF
>-|TRBV10-3|-|TRBJ1-2
TGTGCCATCTCCGCTAGCGGGTGGGCGGGTGGCTACACCTTC
CAISASGWAGGYTF
>-|TRBV9|TRBD2|TRBJ2-7
TGTGCCAGCAGCCCCGGGCCGGGAGGATACGAGCAGTACTTC
CASSPGPGGYEQYF
>many|TRBV5-1|-|TRBJ2-7
TGCGCCAGCAGCTTGGAGGGCAGAGGACACGAGCAGTACTTC
CASSLEGRGHEQYF
>many|TRBV7-9|-|TRBJ1-2
TGTGCCAGCAGCTCTGGGGGTGGTGGCTACACCTTC
CASSSGGGGYTF
>many|TRBV9|-|TRBJ1-1
TGTGCCAGCAGCGTAGGATGGCGGATGAACACTGAAGCTTTCTTT
CASSVGWRMNTEAFF
>many|TRBV5-1|TRBD2|TRBJ2-1
TGCGCCAGCAGCTCCGCGGCGGGGGGTCAGGGACATAATGAGCAGTTCTTC
CASSSAAGGQGHNEQFF
>-|TRBV5-1|TRBD2|TRBJ2-1
TGCGCCAGCAGCTTGGTATTGCGGGGGGGATACAATGAGCAGTTCTTC
CASSLVLRGGYNEQFF
>many|TRBV12-3/TRBV12-4|-|TRBJ1-1
TGTGCCAGCAGTTTAGCGACGAACACTGAAGCTTTCTTT
CASSLATNTEAFF
>many|TRBV29-1|-|TRBJ2-5
TGCAGCGCCAGTTTGGGGGGTACCCAAGAGACCCAGTACTTC
CSASLGGTQETQYF
>many|TRBV5-1|TRBD1|TRBJ2-5
TGCGCCAGCAGCTTAAAGACAGGGAAAGAGACCCAGTACTTC
CASSLKTGKETQYF
>few|TRBV5-6|-|TRBJ2-1
TGTGCCAGCAGCAGACCATCCAGACGAAGCTCCTACAATGAGCAGTTCTTC
CASSRPSRRSSYNEQFF
>many|TRBV5-4|TRBD2|TRBJ2-5
TGTGCCAGCAGCTTGACTAGCGGGTACCAAGAGACCCAGTACTTC
CASSLTSGYQETQYF
>few|TRBV6-2/TRBV6-3|-|TRBJ2-5
TGTGCCAGCCGTCGACCTCATCAAGAGACCCAGTACTTC
CASRRPHQETQYF
>-|TRBV5-1|-|TRBJ2-5
TGCGCCAGCAGCTTTGGGACCCTCGGAGGTTTGTACTTC
CASSFGTLGGLYF
>many|TRBV30|-|TRBJ2-5
TGTGCCTGGAGTGTAGTGGGGGGAGAGACCCAGTACTTC
CAWSVVGGETQYF
>few|TRBV27|-|TRBJ1-3
TGTGCCAGCAGTTTAGCGGCTGGAAACACCATATATTTT
CASSLAAGNTIYF
>-|TRBV7-2|-|TRBJ2-3
TGTGCCAGCAGCTTTCCACCGAGACAGTACACAGATACGCAGTATTTT
CASSFPPRQYTDTQYF
>-|TRBV7-6|-|TRBJ2-7
TGTGCCAGCAGCTTCCAGGGCGAGCAGTACTTC
CASSFQGEQYF
>once|TRBV12-3/TRBV12-4|TRBD1|TRBJ2-7
TGTGCCAGCACTCAGGGGGCTGCCTACAATGAGCAGTACTTC
CASTQGAAYNEQYF
>many|TRBV10-3|TRBD1|TRBJ1-2
TGTGCCATCAGTATGGGACAGGGAGTAGACTATGGCTACACCTTC
CAISMGQGVDYGYTF
>many|TRBV6-1|-|TRBJ2-1
TGTGCCATACACGACAGGAGCTCCTACAATGAGCAGTTCTTC
CAIHDRSSYNEQFF
>-|TRBV3-1|-|TRBJ2-7
TGTGCCAGCAGCCAAGGGGTTGAAGTCTACGAGCAGTACTTC
CASSQGVEVYEQYF